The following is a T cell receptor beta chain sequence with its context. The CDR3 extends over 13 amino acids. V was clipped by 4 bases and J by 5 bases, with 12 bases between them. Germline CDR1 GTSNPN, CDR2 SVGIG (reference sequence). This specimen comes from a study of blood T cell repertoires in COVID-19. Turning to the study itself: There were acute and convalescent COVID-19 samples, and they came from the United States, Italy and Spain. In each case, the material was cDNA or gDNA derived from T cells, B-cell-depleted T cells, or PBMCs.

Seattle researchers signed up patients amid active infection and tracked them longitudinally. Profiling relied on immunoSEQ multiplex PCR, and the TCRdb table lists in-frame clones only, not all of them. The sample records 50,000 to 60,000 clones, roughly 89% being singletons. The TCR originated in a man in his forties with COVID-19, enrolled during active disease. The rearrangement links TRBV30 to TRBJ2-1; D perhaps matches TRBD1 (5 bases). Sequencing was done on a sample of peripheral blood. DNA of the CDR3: TGTGCCTGGACGCCAGGGCTCGACAATGAGCAGTTCTTC. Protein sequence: CAWTPGLDNEQFF.